The 28 T cell receptor beta chains presented below share a single source sample, sequenced in a study of a mutant IDH1 vaccine in newly diagnosed glioma. Time point specified: week 11, during vaccination. One vaccine dose held 300 ug of mutant IDH1 20-mer peptide and came with topical imiquimod. Sequencing used immunoSEQ multiplex PCR; TCRdb keeps in-frame clones, though not all of them. The data hold some 120,000 clones, with over 75% observed a single time. The antigens for these receptors are not known. The specimen was PBMCs, collected from a glioma patient whose treatment included an IDH1 peptide vaccine. Receptors originate from a middle-aged man with glioma.

The CDR3 region is CASSQRVGLTGNTIYF. The CDR3, as DNA: TGCGCCAGCAGCCAAAGAGTGGGGTTAACTGGAAACACCATATATTTT. This chain uses TRBV4-1 with TRBJ1-3; no clear D gene. Trimming shortened V by 2 bases and J by 2 bases, and 13 bases separated the two germline ends. Germline CDR1 and CDR2: MGHRA and YSYEKL. This CDR3 spans 16 amino acids.

There are a few counts of this clone. The V and J genes are TRBV27 and TRBJ1-2, with 8 nucleotides matching TRBD1. Trimming removed 3 bases from V and 8 bases from J; junction bases left unmatched: 14. CDR1 is MNHEY, CDR2 SMNVEV, per germline (reference sequence). CDR3 length: 16 residues. The CDR3 DNA reads as TGTGCCAGCAGTTTGTCTACTGCCCAGGGGGCGATGGGCTACACCTTC. Protein: CASSLSTAQGAMGYTF.

The rearrangement joins TRBV2 to TRBJ2-5, with D perhaps TRBD1 (5 bases). The V gene's germline CDR1 is SNHLY and CDR2 FYNNEI. The CDR3 runs to 13 residues. Trimming took 6 bases from V and 2 from J, leaving 10 bases between them. The CDR3: CASRQGRQETQYF. The CDR3 nucleotides read TGTGCCAGCAGGCAGGGTCGACAAGAGACCCAGTACTTC.

The chain has TRBV7-2 and TRBJ2-5; 13 bases fit TRBD2. With V trimmed by 5 bases and J by 6 bases, 9 bases remained unmatched. The CDR3 spans 16 residues. Germline V gene sequence: CDR1 SGHTA, CDR2 FQGNSA. Written as DNA, the CDR3 is TGTGCCAGCAGCAGCGCACTAGCGGGGGGGAGGAAGACCCAGTACTTC. Translating it yields CASSSALAGGRKTQYF.

The chain links TRBV15 to TRBJ2-7; D might be TRBD2 (7 bases). V lost 4 bases and J 1 base, leaving 20 bases between the germline ends. Germline V gene sequence: CDR1 LNHNV, CDR2 YYDKDF (reference sequence). This CDR3 has 17 amino acids. CDR3 in amino acids: CATSKGGGRSASYEQYF. CDR3 DNA sequence: TGTGCCACCAGCAAGGGAGGGGGACGGAGCGCTTCCTACGAGCAGTACTTC.

The V call is TRBV6-4, the J call TRBJ2-3; D uncertain. The CDR3 totals 16 residues. V lost 2 bases and J 0 bases, leaving 12 bases between the germline ends. The V gene's germline CDR1 is MRHNA and CDR2 SNTAGT. The CDR3 coding sequence is TGTGCCAGCAGTGACACTCACGGGTCTAGCACAGATACGCAGTATTTT. This translates into CASSDTHGSSTDTQYF.

The gene calls are TRBV28 and TRBJ2-5; tentatively, D is TRBD1 or TRBD2 (5 bases each). The CDR3 has 14 amino acids. V lost 6 bases and J lost 3, with 14 bases in between. Germline V lookup: CDR1 MDHEN, CDR2 SYDVKM. CDR3 residues: CASRRDPGKETQYF. CDR3 sequence (DNA): TGTGCCAGCAGGAGGGACCCTGGGAAAGAGACCCAGTACTTC.

The V gene is TRBV7-9, the J gene TRBJ2-1; 9 nucleotides match TRBD1. Unmatched junction bases numbered 2, after V lost 5 bases and J lost 6 bases. This CDR3 is 13 amino acids long. Germline CDR1 SEHNR, CDR2 FQNEAQ (reference sequence). This CDR3 reads CASSRTGVNEQFF. The CDR3 nucleotides are TGTGCCAGCAGCCGGACAGGGGTCAATGAGCAGTTCTTC.

This chain links TRBV5-4 with TRBJ2-1; maybe TRBD2 (6 bases). CDR3 length: 16 residues. Per germline, CDR1 SGHNT and CDR2 YYREEE (reference sequence). Trimming took off 4 bases at V and 1 base at J, with 15 bases between the two ends. Written as DNA, the CDR3 is TGTGCCAGCAGCCCCTGGACGGGAGCATCCTACAATGAGCAGTTCTTC. As protein: CASSPWTGASYNEQFF. Looking up the rest from reference TRBV5-4 and TRBJ2-1 gives the full variable domain: ETGVTQSPTHLIKTRGQQVTLRCSSQSGHNTVSWYQQALGQGPQFIFQYYREEENGRGNFPPRFSGLQFPNYSSELNVNALELDDSALYLCASSPWTGASYNEQFFGPGTRLTVL.

V gene TRBV18 combines with J gene TRBJ2-7; D is uncertain. Germline-derived CDR1 and CDR2 are KGHSH and LQKENI. The CDR3 is 11 residues long. Trimming cost V 3 bases and J 2 bases, with 2 bases left between them. Written as DNA, the CDR3 is TGTGCCAGCTCACCCGCCTACGAGCAGTACTTC. This sequence encodes CASSPAYEQYF.

This clone was counted a few times. The gene calls are TRBV4-3 and TRBJ1-2, with 7 bases aligning to TRBD1. In germline, CDR1 is LGHNA, CDR2 YSLEER. The CDR3 has 17 residues. V lost 0 bases and J lost 4; bases outside the gene matches: 11. The CDR3 protein is CASSQDLRGGAGYGYTF. The CDR3 DNA sequence: TGCGCCAGCAGCCAAGATCTCAGAGGGGGCGCAGGCTATGGCTACACCTTC.

The chain carries TRBV5-4 and TRBJ2-1, with 7 bases that match TRBD2. J was trimmed by 0 bases and V by 1 base; bases with no gene match: 4. The CDR3 covers 16 residues. Germline V lookup: CDR1 SGHNT, CDR2 YYREEE (reference sequence). CDR3: CASSLNSGGSYNEQFF. CDR3 nucleotide sequence: TGTGCCAGCAGCTTGAACTCGGGGGGCTCCTACAATGAGCAGTTCTTC.

This chain links TRBV6-1 with TRBJ2-4, with D hard to call. V was pared by 1 base and J by 6 bases, with 7 bases between. CDR3 size: 13 residues. Germline V gives CDR1 MNHNS, CDR2 SASEGT. CDR3 nucleotide sequence: TGTGCCAGCAGTGAAGGATTGGGAAACATTCAGTACTTC. It yields the protein CASSEGLGNIQYF.

The sample holds one count of this clone. The V call is TRBV4-2, the J call TRBJ2-1; 15 nucleotides agree with TRBD2. Germline V gene sequence: CDR1 LGHNA, CDR2 YNFKEQ. The CDR3 has 18 amino acids. Germline trimming cut 2 bases from V and 5 bases from J; bases unmatched to any gene: 7. CDR3 sequence reads: CASSQFLGTSGRNNEQFF. DNA for the CDR3: TGTGCCAGCAGCCAATTTCTAGGGACTAGCGGGAGGAACAATGAGCAGTTCTTC.

The chain joins TRBV7-9 to TRBJ2-3; D may be TRBD1 (6 bases). Germline values: CDR1 SEHNR, CDR2 FQNEAQ (reference sequence). This CDR3 is built from 14 residues. The ends were cut back, 5 bases at V and 2 bases at J, with 11 bases in the middle. DNA of the CDR3: TGTGCCAGCAGCCCCTGGACAGCCACAGATACGCAGTATTTT. Residues: CASSPWTATDTQYF.

The V and J genes are TRBV30 and TRBJ2-3; D not resolved. Germline V gene sequence: CDR1 GTSNPN, CDR2 SVGIG (reference sequence). The CDR3 extends over 14 amino acids. The ends were cut back, 3 bases at V and 4 bases at J, with 14 bases in the middle. The CDR3 DNA sequence: TGTGCCTGGAGCCGGACGGGTACCCCAGATACGCAGTATTTT. It translates to CAWSRTGTPDTQYF. Based on the CDR3 plus reference TRBV30 and TRBJ2-3, the full variable domain is SQTIHQWPATLVQPVGSPLSLECTVEGTSNPNLYWYRQAAGRGLQLLFYSVGIGQISSEVPQNLSASRPQDRQFILSSKKLLLSDSGFYLCAWSRTGTPDTQYFGPGTRLTVL.

The V gene is TRBV28, the J gene TRBJ1-3, with D uncertain. Germline V gene lookup returns CDR1 MDHEN and CDR2 SYDVKM. The CDR3 runs to 10 residues. The germline V and J ends were trimmed by 6 bases and 13 bases, with 10 bases remaining between them. Written as DNA, the CDR3 is TGTGCCAGCAGCGGACCCAGTATATATTTT. This sequence encodes CASSGPSIYF.

In regard to this clone: Distinct nucleotide sequences in the sample also encode this CDR3. In DNA, the CDR3 is TGTGCCAGCAGCTTAGGTGGCGGGAGGGCCCTCGATGAGCAGTTCTTC. Protein: CASSLGGGRALDEQFF. The chain links TRBV7-6 to TRBJ2-1; 9 bases are shared with TRBD2. The length of the CDR3 is 16 residues. The V segment lost 1 base and the J segment 8 bases; nucleotides outside the gene matches: 9. Germline CDR1 is SGHVS and CDR2 is FNYEAQ.

The rearrangement links TRBV7-2 to TRBJ2-5; 8 nucleotides match TRBD1. Trimming removed 2 bases from V and 5 bases from J; junction bases left unmatched: 1. CDR3 size: 13 residues. Germline assignment: CDR1 SGHTA and CDR2 FQGNSA. The CDR3: CASSLRTGETQYF. The CDR3 DNA is TGTGCCAGCAGCTTACGGACAGGGGAGACCCAGTACTTC.

This clone showed up just once. The J gene is TRBJ2-1, the V gene TRBV15, with 12 bases that match TRBD2. With 5 bases clipped from V and 8 bases from J, the junction kept 13 bases outside the gene matches. Per the germline V gene, CDR1 is LNHNV and CDR2 is YYDKDF (reference sequence). The CDR3 is made up of 17 amino acids. CDR3 loop: CATSAKRTSGNRDEQFF. CDR3 bases: TGTGCCACCAGCGCAAAAAGGACTAGCGGGAATAGAGATGAGCAGTTCTTC.

The rearrangement joins TRBV2 to TRBJ2-5; 8 bases fit TRBD1. The J segment lost 5 bases and the V segment lost 10 bases, leaving 6 bases of the junction unmatched. The germline V gene has CDR1 SNHLY and CDR2 FYNNEI. The CDR3 contains 12 residues. CDR3 DNA sequence: TGTGCCATGCAGGGGGCTCGGGAGACCCAGTACTTC. It encodes CAMQGARETQYF.

This clone occurred a few times. The V call is TRBV9, the J call TRBJ1-4; possibly TRBD1 for D (5 bases). CDR3 length equals 14 residues. The V gene's germline CDR1 is SGDLS and CDR2 YYNGEE. V dropped 1 base and J dropped 11 bases, with 15 bases sitting between them. CDR3 loop: CASSVTGGTTKLFF. DNA of the CDR3: TGTGCCAGCAGCGTAACAGGCGGGACCACCAAACTGTTTTTT.

The rearrangement uses TRBV18 and TRBJ1-5, with D possibly matching TRBD1 (6 bases). There are 17 residues in the CDR3. The V gene's germline CDR1 is KGHSH and CDR2 LQKENI. The V end lost 0 bases, the J end lost 1 base, and 13 bases lay between the germline ends. The CDR3 protein is CASSPPLLGASNQPQHF. The CDR3 DNA reads TGTGCCAGCTCACCACCTTTACTGGGGGCAAGCAATCAGCCCCAGCATTTT.

V and J are TRBV10-2 and TRBJ2-7; 11 bases are a match to TRBD2. There are 15 residues in the CDR3. CDR1 is WSHSY and CDR2 is SAAADI in the germline V gene. V dropped 4 bases and J dropped 1; count of bases not matched to a gene: 3. The CDR3 is CASSAPSGGSYEQYF. The CDR3, as DNA: TGCGCCAGCAGTGCCCCTAGCGGGGGGTCCTACGAGCAGTACTTC.

This clone was seen only a few times. V gene TRBV9 combines with J gene TRBJ1-1, with 7 nucleotides matching TRBD1. V was clipped by 4 bases and J by 3 bases; unmatched bases: 6. The V gene's germline CDR1 is SGDLS and CDR2 YYNGEE. This CDR3 is built from 14 residues. The CDR3 spells CASSLTGSYTEAFF. The DNA of the CDR3 is TGTGCCAGCAGCTTGACAGGGAGCTACACTGAAGCTTTCTTT.

V gene TRBV7-2 combines with J gene TRBJ2-7; TRBD1 aligns across 10 bases. The V gene's germline CDR1 is SGHTA and CDR2 FQGNSA. This CDR3 comprises 14 residues. The V gene end was trimmed by 4 bases and the J gene end by 5 bases; junction bases not matched to a gene: 5. In DNA form, the CDR3 reads TGTGCCAGCAGCTCGACAGGGGGCACGGACGAGCAGTACTTC. It specifies CASSSTGGTDEQYF. Together with reference TRBV7-2 and TRBJ2-7, the CDR3 gives the full variable domain: GAGVSQSPSNKVTEKGKDVELRCDPISGHTALYWYRQSLGQGLEFLIYFQGNSAPDKSGLPSDRFSAERTGGSVSTLTIQRTQQEDSAVYLCASSSTGGTDEQYFGPGTRLTVT.

This chain links TRBV28 with TRBJ1-5, with 8 positions matching TRBD1. The CDR3 has 18 amino acids. Germline V CDR1 and CDR2: MDHEN, SYDVKM. With V trimmed by 3 bases and J by 2 bases, 12 bases remained unmatched. The CDR3 loop reads CASSLWTGTVFGNQPQHF. The CDR3 region has the DNA TGTGCCAGCAGTTTGTGGACAGGGACGGTTTTCGGCAATCAGCCCCAGCATTTT. Combining the CDR3 with reference TRBV28 and TRBJ1-5 gives the whole variable domain DVKVTQSSRYLVKRTGEKVFLECVQDMDHENMFWYRQDPGLGLRLIYFSYDVKMKEKGDIPEGYSVSREKKERFSLILESASTNQTSMYLCASSLWTGTVFGNQPQHFGDGTRLSIL.

In its sample, this clone was seen a few times. The chain recombines TRBV6-4 with TRBJ1-5; D call uncertain. V gave up 3 bases and J gave up 0 bases, with 6 bases separating them. The germline V gene has CDR1 MRHNA and CDR2 SNTAGT. The CDR3 contains 14 residues. This CDR3 is CASSDEYSNQPQHF. In DNA, the CDR3 is TGTGCCAGCAGTGATGAATATAGCAATCAGCCCCAGCATTTT.